These 29 T cell receptor beta chains were sequenced from one sample in a study of radiotherapy plus CTLA-4 blockade in lung cancer. Repertoires were generated with immunoSEQ multiplex PCR, while TCRdb's copy carries only in-frame clones and drops some. In the table there are about 99,000 clones, 88% of which are singletons. This sample comprised peripheral blood, obtained from a patient treated with radiotherapy plus ipilimumab. The receptor source for this set is a human donor with non-small cell lung cancer that progressed on radiotherapy plus ipilimumab.

This sequence joins TRBV5-5 and TRBJ2-5; 9 bases are shared with TRBD2. The CDR3 consists of 15 residues. The V segment lost 6 bases and the J segment 3 bases; nucleotides outside the gene matches: 9. Germline V lookup: CDR1 SGHKS, CDR2 YYEKEE (reference sequence). This CDR3 reads CASTLPRLAEETQYF. DNA for the CDR3: TGTGCCAGCACCCTCCCCCGACTAGCGGAAGAGACCCAGTACTTC.

The chain links TRBV11-3 to TRBJ1-4; D is ambiguous. The CDR3 totals 17 residues. Germline V gives CDR1 SGHNT, CDR2 YENEEA. Trimming took 1 base from V and 0 from J, leaving 12 bases between them. The CDR3 here is CASSLGLRDATNEKLFF. The DNA for the CDR3 is TGTGCCAGCAGCTTAGGTCTTCGGGATGCAACTAATGAAAAACTGTTTTTT.

V is TRBV7-8 and J is TRBJ2-3; no clear D gene. V was pared by 5 bases and J by 9 bases, with 12 bases between. This CDR3 spans 12 amino acids. Germline-derived CDR1 and CDR2 are SGHVS and FQNEAQ. The CDR3 protein is CASSDTDWTQYF. The CDR3 coding sequence is TGTGCCAGCAGCGACACCGACTGGACGCAGTATTTT.

V usage is TRBV6-1 and J usage is TRBJ2-1; 13 bases fit TRBD2. The junction had 7 bases not matched to a gene; V was cut back by 7 bases and J by 10 bases. This CDR3 comprises 14 residues. Germline CDR1 reads MNHNS; CDR2 reads SASEGT. CDR3 DNA: TGTGCCAGCAACGGACTAGCGGGAGTGGGGGAGCAGTTCTTC. Its translation is CASNGLAGVGEQFF.

V usage is TRBV30 and J usage is TRBJ1-2, with D unclear. The germline gives CDR1 GTSNPN, CDR2 SVGIG (reference sequence). The CDR3 length is 14 residues. Deletions cut 1 base from V and 4 bases from J, with 13 bases between. DNA for the CDR3: TGTGCCTGGAGTGGGACCCGCTCCCCCTATGGCTACACCTTC. Translated: CAWSGTRSPYGYTF.

This clone was recorded only once. J is TRBJ2-1 and V is TRBV15; 7 nucleotides align to TRBD2. J was trimmed by 10 bases and V by 3 bases; bases with no gene match: 6. The germline V gene has CDR1 LNHNV and CDR2 YYDKDF (reference sequence). CDR3 size: 13 residues. The CDR3 DNA is TGTGCCACCAGCAGGGGGGGGAGAGGGGAGCAGTTCTTC. This gives the protein CATSRGGRGEQFF.

The rearrangement uses TRBV2 and TRBJ2-4; D uncertain. The ends were cut back, 7 bases at V and 8 bases at J, with 12 bases in the middle. Germline V gene sequence: CDR1 SNHLY, CDR2 FYNNEI. The CDR3 spans 12 residues. The CDR3, as DNA: TGTGCCAGCATGCGGCAGGCGGACATTCAGTACTTC. Its translation: CASMRQADIQYF.

There are a few counts of this clone. The CDR3 protein is CASSPGAGGELFF. CDR3 nucleotides: TGTGCCAGCTCACCGGGGGCCGGCGGGGAGCTGTTTTTT. V usage is TRBV18 and J usage is TRBJ2-2, with a possible D match to TRBD1 (6 bases). This CDR3 has 13 residues. Trimming pared 3 bases from V and 7 bases from J, leaving 9 bases between. The V gene's germline CDR1 is KGHSH and CDR2 LQKENI.

The chain has TRBV11-3 and TRBJ2-3, with unresolved D. Deletions cut 2 bases from V and 4 bases from J, with 7 bases between. The CDR3 is made up of 13 amino acids. Germline-derived CDR1 and CDR2 are SGHNT and YENEEA. This CDR3 is CASSLMPPDTQYF. CDR3 DNA: TGTGCCAGCAGCTTAATGCCCCCAGATACGCAGTATTTT.

DNA for the CDR3: TGTGCCAGTACCCCAGGTCCATATGGCTACACCTTC. Its translation is CASTPGPYGYTF. The chain uses TRBV19 and TRBJ1-2, with D hard to call. Germline V gives CDR1 LNHDA, CDR2 SQIVND (reference sequence). Trimming removed 7 bases from V and 5 bases from J, with 11 bases in between. The CDR3 contains 12 residues.

V usage is TRBV6-4 and J usage is TRBJ2-2; 12 nucleotides agree with TRBD2. Looked up from germline, CDR1 is MRHNA and CDR2 is SNTAGT. Germline trimming cut 6 bases from V and 4 bases from J; bases unmatched to any gene: 6. This CDR3 contains 16 residues. This CDR3 is CASSGLAGTCTGELFF. CDR3 DNA sequence: TGTGCCAGCAGCGGACTAGCGGGAACCTGCACCGGGGAGCTGTTTTTT.

The chain links TRBV28 to TRBJ2-5, with TRBD2 matching over 9 bases. Germline V CDR1 and CDR2: MDHEN, SYDVKM. J was trimmed by 5 bases and V by 8 bases; bases with no gene match: 12. The length of the CDR3 is 15 residues. In nucleotides, the CDR3 is TGTGCCAGCGGATCCGCGCAGCGGGAGGTGGAGACCCAGTACTTC. This translates into CASGSAQREVETQYF.

The chain couples TRBV7-3 to TRBJ2-5, with unresolved D. With 2 bases removed from V and 2 bases from J, the gap between germline ends came to 6 bases. The CDR3 spans 13 residues. Germline CDR1 is SGHTA and CDR2 is FQGTGA. This CDR3 is CASSLYSQETQYF. The CDR3, as DNA: TGTGCCAGCAGCTTATATAGTCAAGAGACCCAGTACTTC.

The table lists this clone with a count of one. The chain employs TRBV5-1 and TRBJ2-1; 12 nucleotides align to TRBD2. Germline values: CDR1 SGHRS, CDR2 YFSETQ. The CDR3 is made up of 15 amino acids. V lost 4 bases, J lost 7 bases, and 6 bases stayed unmatched. This chain's CDR3 is CASSTTSGRVNEQFF. The CDR3 nucleotides read TGCGCCAGCAGCACGACTAGCGGGAGAGTGAATGAGCAGTTCTTC.

The V gene is TRBV5-4, the J gene TRBJ2-2, with D perhaps being TRBD1 or TRBD2 (6 bases each). Trimming removed 0 bases from V and 8 bases from J, with 14 bases in between. CDR3 length: 15 residues. The germline V gene encodes CDR1 SGHNT and CDR2 YYREEE (reference sequence). CDR3 region: CASSLGAGGKGELFF. The CDR3 coding sequence is TGTGCCAGCAGCTTGGGGGCCGGGGGCAAGGGGGAGCTGTTTTTT.

This chain uses TRBV7-8 with TRBJ1-1, with 12 positions matching TRBD1. Germline V gene lookup returns CDR1 SGHVS and CDR2 FQNEAQ. J gave up 3 bases and V 5 bases, and 16 bases lay outside the gene matches. This CDR3 is built from 19 residues. The CDR3 protein is CASSTNAGTGGFGDTEAFF. The CDR3 DNA follows: TGTGCCAGCAGCACCAATGCGGGGACAGGGGGCTTTGGGGACACTGAAGCTTTCTTT.

The chain uses TRBV27 and TRBJ1-5; 10 nucleotides match TRBD1. V dropped 5 bases and J dropped 11; count of bases not matched to a gene: 6. There are 13 residues in the CDR3. The germline V gene has CDR1 MNHEY and CDR2 SMNVEV (reference sequence). CDR3 sequence reads: CASSRQGASAQHF. The CDR3, as DNA: TGTGCCAGCAGTCGACAGGGGGCGTCGGCCCAGCATTTT.

The gene calls are TRBV7-9 and TRBJ2-1; D remains unclear. The CDR3 length is 15 residues. Germline V gene sequence: CDR1 SEHNR, CDR2 FQNEAQ (reference sequence). V lost 7 bases and J lost 0, with 13 bases in between. The CDR3 region has the DNA TGTGCCAGCACCCCCGGGCCGAGCTCCTACAATGAGCAGTTCTTC. It codes for CASTPGPSSYNEQFF. Based on the CDR3 plus reference TRBV7-9 and TRBJ2-1, the full variable domain is DTGVSQNPRHKITKRGQNVTFRCDPISEHNRLYWYRQTLGQGPEFLTYFQNEAQLEKSRLLSDRFSAERPKGSFSTLEIQRTEQGDSAMYLCASTPGPSSYNEQFFGPGTRLTVL.

The chain couples TRBV5-1 to TRBJ2-1; D gene ambiguous. V was cut by 0 bases and J by 1 base, with 8 bases left in between. The CDR3 has 15 amino acids. In germline, CDR1 is SGHRS, CDR2 YFSETQ. The CDR3 protein is CASSLGAASYNEQFF. CDR3 nucleotides: TGCGCCAGCAGCTTGGGTGCAGCTTCCTACAATGAGCAGTTCTTC.

The chain has TRBV20-1 and TRBJ1-2; D is unresolved. Trimming removed 6 bases at V and 4 bases at J, with 9 bases between. Germline V lookup: CDR1 DFQATT, CDR2 SNEGSKA (reference sequence). The CDR3 is 11 amino acids. The CDR3 sequence is CSARTPYGYTF. The CDR3 DNA reads as TGCAGTGCGCGGACCCCCTATGGCTACACCTTC.

The chain carries TRBV18 and TRBJ2-2; D is undetermined. V lost 2 bases and J lost 8, with 12 bases in between. Germline CDR1 KGHSH, CDR2 LQKENI. The CDR3 sequence is 14 residues long. The CDR3 is CASSPNPMPGELFF. In DNA form, the CDR3 reads TGTGCCAGCTCACCAAACCCAATGCCTGGGGAGCTGTTTTTT.

The chain couples TRBV13 to TRBJ1-2, with 7 bases that match TRBD1. The CDR3 consists of 14 residues. Germline loops: CDR1 PRHDT, CDR2 FYEKMQ (reference sequence). With 5 bases clipped from V and 4 bases from J, the junction kept 7 bases outside the gene matches. The CDR3: CASSTRQGPYGYTF. DNA for the CDR3: TGTGCCAGCAGCACCAGACAGGGCCCCTATGGCTACACCTTC.

This sequence joins TRBV19 and TRBJ2-5; no definite D call. Gene TRBJ2-7 matches the end of the DNA better, so the J call may be wrong. Germline loops: CDR1 LNHDA, CDR2 SQIVND (reference sequence). The CDR3 extends over 12 amino acids. DNA for the CDR3: TGTGCCAGTAGTCCTACCTCCTACGAGCAGTACTTC. It specifies CASSPTSYEQYF.

The gene calls are TRBV6-4 and TRBJ2-3, with D uncertain. The germline V gene encodes CDR1 MRHNA and CDR2 SNTAGT. V was trimmed by 7 bases and J by 3 bases, leaving 8 bases between them. The CDR3 is 12 amino acids. DNA for the CDR3: TGTGCCAGCATTTCCGCTACAGATACGCAGTATTTT. This encodes CASISATDTQYF.

The chain couples TRBV2 to TRBJ1-2; no reliable D call. The germline V gene has CDR1 SNHLY and CDR2 FYNNEI. This CDR3 is 8 amino acids long. Deletions cut 11 bases from V and 13 bases from J, with 11 bases between. CDR3 region: CAQNAPTF. In DNA, the CDR3 is TGTGCCCAAAACGCCCCCACCTTC.

V usage is TRBV2 and J usage is TRBJ2-3, with 13 nucleotides matching TRBD2. This CDR3 spans 18 amino acids. The V gene end was trimmed by 6 bases and the J gene end by 2 bases; junction bases not matched to a gene: 11. The germline CDR1 and CDR2 sequences are SNHLY and FYNNEI. The CDR3 sequence is CASSVGLAGVWSTDTQYF. Here the CDR3 DNA reads TGTGCCAGCAGCGTCGGACTAGCGGGAGTATGGTCCACAGATACGCAGTATTTT.

Points on this clone: The junction departs from germline at one end; a sequencing error may be responsible. Other DNA sequences in this specimen translate into the identical CDR3. This chain joins TRBV25-1 and TRBJ1-1; 7 bases map to TRBD1. CDR1 and CDR2 from the germline V gene are MGHDK and SYGVNS. The CDR3 consists of 15 residues. CDR3 sequence reads: CASSDLGQLNTEAFF. The CDR3 DNA reads TGTGCCAGCAGTGACCTGGGACAGCTGAATACTGAAGCTTTCTTT. Complete variable domain (other parts from reference TRBV25-1 and TRBJ1-1): EADIYQTPRYLVIGTGKKITLECSQTMGHDKMYWYQQDPGMELHLIHYSYGVNSTEKGDLSSESTVSRIRTEHFPLTLESARPSHTSQYLCASSDLGQLNTEAFFGQGTRLTVV.

This chain links TRBV6-1 with TRBJ1-5; D unresolved. The CDR3 is 15 amino acids. Germline lookup yields CDR1 MNHNS and CDR2 SASEGT. V was clipped by 1 base and J by 6 bases, with 13 bases between them. CDR3 sequence reads: CASSEVGRSSQPQHF. CDR3 sequence (DNA): TGTGCCAGCAGTGAAGTGGGGAGATCGAGTCAGCCCCAGCATTTT.

The chain employs TRBV11-2 and TRBJ2-1; no definite D call. This CDR3 spans 14 amino acids. Trimming stripped 2 bases from V and 4 bases from J, with 9 bases between. The germline gives CDR1 SGHAT, CDR2 FQNNGV. CDR3 DNA: TGTGCCAGCAGCTTACGCTCCGAATACAATGAGCAGTTCTTC. The encoded protein is CASSLRSEYNEQFF.